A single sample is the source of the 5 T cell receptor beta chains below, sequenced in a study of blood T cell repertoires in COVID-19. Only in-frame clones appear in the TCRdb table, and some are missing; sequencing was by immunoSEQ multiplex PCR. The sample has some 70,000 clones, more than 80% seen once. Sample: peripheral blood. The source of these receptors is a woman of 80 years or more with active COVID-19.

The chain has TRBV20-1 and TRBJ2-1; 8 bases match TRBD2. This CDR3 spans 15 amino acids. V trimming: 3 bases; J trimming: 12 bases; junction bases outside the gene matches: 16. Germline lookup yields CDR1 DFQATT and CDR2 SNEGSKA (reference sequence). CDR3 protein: CSASFGGRPHLGQFF. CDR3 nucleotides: TGCAGTGCTAGTTTCGGCGGGAGGCCTCACTTGGGGCAGTTCTTC.

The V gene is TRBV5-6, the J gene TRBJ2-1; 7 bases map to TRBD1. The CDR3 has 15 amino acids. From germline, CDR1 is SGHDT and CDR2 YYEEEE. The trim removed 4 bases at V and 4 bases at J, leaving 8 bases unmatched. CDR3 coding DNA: TGTGCCAGCAGCCGAAACGGACAGGATTACAATGAGCAGTTCTTC. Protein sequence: CASSRNGQDYNEQFF.

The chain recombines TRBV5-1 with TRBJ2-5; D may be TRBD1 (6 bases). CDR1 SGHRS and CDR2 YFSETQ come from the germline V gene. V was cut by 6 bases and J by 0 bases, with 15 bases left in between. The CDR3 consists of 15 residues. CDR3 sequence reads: CASTQNTGNQETQYF. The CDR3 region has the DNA TGCGCCAGCACCCAAAATACAGGGAACCAAGAGACCCAGTACTTC.

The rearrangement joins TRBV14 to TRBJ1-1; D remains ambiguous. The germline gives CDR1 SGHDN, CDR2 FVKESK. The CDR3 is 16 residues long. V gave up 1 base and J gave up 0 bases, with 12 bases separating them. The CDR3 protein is CASSQGTGRMNTEAFF. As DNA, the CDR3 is TGTGCCAGCAGCCAAGGGACGGGAAGAATGAACACTGAAGCTTTCTTT.

The CDR3 region has the DNA TGTGCCAGCAGCCTACTGGGAGGGGACAATTCACCCCTCCACTTT. It encodes CASSLLGGDNSPLHF. This chain connects TRBV6-6 to TRBJ1-6; TRBD1 might be the D (5 bases). The germline V and J ends were trimmed by 6 bases and 7 bases, with 16 bases remaining between them. CDR3 length: 15 amino acids. Germline V gives CDR1 MNHNY, CDR2 SVGAGI (reference sequence).